Presented here are 18 T cell receptor beta chains from one specimen sequenced in a study of shared clonotypes between healthy human individuals (dated by TCRdb to about 2020). CD8 naive samples were obtained by positive selection for CCR7 among CD45RO-negative cells, yielding a CD45RA+CCR7+ population from which TemRA cells were excluded. Libraries were built with the immunoSEQ multiplex PCR assay. TCRdb took this table from immuneACCESS and kept in-frame rearrangements with V and J called. Such tables lack part of the clones; where checked against another copy, unresolved V genes explain under half of the gap, and the rest is unexplained. The sample records roughly 1,800,000 clones, about 95% of which are singletons. The ten largest clones take up under 1.5% of the sample. Sequencing used naive CD8+ T cells sorted from blood. Reading the label with the study, this specimen's cell subset or site is: CD45RA+CCR7+. The receptors here all came from a man younger than 30 in good health.

This clone was recorded once. J is TRBJ2-7 and V is TRBV27; TRBD1 agrees at 7 bases. This CDR3 has 14 amino acids. Germline V gives CDR1 MNHEY, CDR2 SMNVEV (reference sequence). Unmatched junction bases numbered 9, after V lost 6 bases and J lost 4 bases. As DNA, the CDR3 is TGTGCCAGCAGCTGGGGCCCACAGGGGTACGAGCAGTACTTC. This encodes CASSWGPQGYEQYF.

The chain couples TRBV6-1 to TRBJ2-3; D gene uncertain. Trimming stripped 3 bases from V and 1 base from J, with 11 bases between. CDR1 MNHNS and CDR2 SASEGT come from the germline V gene. The CDR3 runs 15 residues. CDR3 region: CASSDPSVGTDTQYF. In DNA form, the CDR3 reads TGTGCCAGCAGTGACCCGAGCGTCGGCACAGATACGCAGTATTTT.

As for this clone: The same CDR3 is also encoded by other DNA sequences in this sample. This chain uses TRBV19 with TRBJ1-1; 7 nucleotides agree with TRBD1. With 3 bases clipped from V and 2 bases from J, the junction kept 3 bases outside the gene matches. The CDR3 has 14 residues. Germline V gives CDR1 LNHDA, CDR2 SQIVND (reference sequence). The CDR3 region has the DNA TGTGCCAGTAGTATCGGGACAGCTAACACTGAAGCTTTCTTT. Encoded protein: CASSIGTANTEAFF.

The J gene is TRBJ1-1, the V gene TRBV7-9; 7 nucleotides line up with TRBD1. This CDR3 is built from 16 residues. V was pared by 1 base and J by 3 bases, with 8 bases of the junction left unmatched. Germline V gene lookup returns CDR1 SEHNR and CDR2 FQNEAQ (reference sequence). For the CDR3, the DNA is TGTGCCAGCAGCTTAGGGGAGGGGGCGCGGGACACTGAAGCTTTCTTT. Encoded protein: CASSLGEGARDTEAFF.

The V call is TRBV7-8, the J call TRBJ2-1; 11 bases match TRBD2. Germline values: CDR1 SGHVS, CDR2 FQNEAQ. J lost 0 bases, V lost 2 bases, and 9 bases had no gene match. The CDR3 runs 19 residues. CDR3: CASSLTVLAGEISYNEQFF. The CDR3 DNA sequence: TGTGCCAGCAGCTTAACGGTACTAGCGGGAGAAATCTCCTACAATGAGCAGTTCTTC.

J is TRBJ2-7 and V is TRBV5-6; D call uncertain. V was cut by 0 bases and J by 2 bases, with 9 bases left in between. This CDR3 is 14 amino acids long. Germline CDR1 reads SGHDT; CDR2 reads YYEEEE. The CDR3: CASSLESYTYEQYF. CDR3 bases: TGTGCCAGCAGCTTGGAGTCGTATACCTACGAGCAGTACTTC.

This sequence joins TRBV5-1 and TRBJ2-7; D gene ambiguous. From germline, CDR1 is SGHRS and CDR2 YFSETQ. This CDR3 is 13 amino acids long. Trimming pared 7 bases from V and 4 bases from J, leaving 15 bases between. The CDR3 sequence is CASHSGRIYEQYF. The CDR3 DNA is TGCGCCAGCCATTCGGGCAGAATTTACGAGCAGTACTTC.

This clone has only one observation. V and J are TRBV6-4 and TRBJ2-5, with D maybe TRBD1 (5 bases). The V end lost 9 bases, the J end lost 2 bases, and 16 bases lay between the germline ends. This CDR3 is 14 amino acids long. Germline V gene sequence: CDR1 MRHNA, CDR2 SNTAGT. The CDR3 nucleotides are TGTGCCAGTCAGAGACAGCCAAGACAAGAGACCCAGTACTTC. Translating gives CASQRQPRQETQYF.

The CDR3 here is CASSRPGQGTNTEAFF. The CDR3 region has the DNA TGTGCCAGCAGCAGACCGGGACAGGGTACGAACACTGAAGCTTTCTTT. The chain has TRBV7-9 and TRBJ1-1, with TRBD1 identical over 9 bases. Germline CDR1 SEHNR, CDR2 FQNEAQ (reference sequence). J was trimmed by 1 base and V by 5 bases; bases with no gene match: 8. The CDR3 is 16 residues long.

CDR3 in amino acids: CASSARQGPGELFF. The CDR3 nucleotides read TGTGCCAGCAGTGCCCGACAGGGGCCCGGGGAGCTGTTTTTT. The V and J genes are TRBV27 and TRBJ2-2; 8 nucleotides agree with TRBD1. V gave up 5 bases and J gave up 6 bases; unmatched junction bases: 5. This CDR3 is 14 amino acids long. Germline V gene data show CDR1 as MNHEY and CDR2 as SMNVEV (reference sequence).

In regard to this clone: Additional DNA sequences in this sample encode the identical CDR3. The chain uses TRBV27 and TRBJ1-2; no clear D gene. CDR1 is MNHEY and CDR2 is SMNVEV in the germline V gene (reference sequence). CDR3 length equals 13 residues. The V and J ends lost 3 bases and 2 bases respectively, with 7 bases between them. CDR3 nucleotide sequence: TGTGCCAGCAGTTTCGGGCCGAACTATGGCTACACCTTC. Protein product: CASSFGPNYGYTF.

This chain links TRBV19 with TRBJ2-3; perhaps TRBD2 as D (6 bases). CDR1 is LNHDA, CDR2 SQIVND, per germline (reference sequence). This CDR3 is built from 15 residues. The ends were cut back, 1 base at V and 2 bases at J, with 10 bases in the middle. Here the CDR3 DNA reads TGTGCCAGTAGTATAGTCGGGGGAATCACAGATACGCAGTATTTT. This translates into CASSIVGGITDTQYF.

DNA for the CDR3: TGTGCCAGCAGCGGTGGGTCTCAGGGGGCGTACCAGCCCCAGCATTTT. It specifies CASSGGSQGAYQPQHF. V and J are TRBV7-3 and TRBJ1-5; 8 nucleotides align to TRBD1. The CDR3 runs 16 residues. The V segment lost 5 bases and the J segment 7 bases; nucleotides outside the gene matches: 13. In germline, CDR1 is SGHTA, CDR2 FQGTGA. Drawing the rest from reference TRBV7-3 and TRBJ1-5, the complete variable domain is GAGVSQTPSNKVTEKGKYVELRCDPISGHTALYWYRQSLGQGPEFLIYFQGTGAADDSGLPNDRFFAVRPEGSVSTLKIQRTERGDSAVYLCASSGGSQGAYQPQHFGDGTRLSIL.

As concerns this clone: Other DNA sequences from this sample encode an identical CDR3 as well. The V call is TRBV30, the J call TRBJ2-1; D is uncertain. Germline V lookup: CDR1 GTSNPN, CDR2 SVGIG (reference sequence). The CDR3 loop spans 13 amino acids. Trimming removed 0 bases from V and 8 bases from J, with 11 bases in between. In DNA, the CDR3 is TGTGCCTGGAGTGTATCTGGTGGGGATGAGCAGTTCTTC. It translates to CAWSVSGGDEQFF.

The J gene is TRBJ2-1, the V gene TRBV4-3, with D tentatively TRBD2 (6 bases). With 0 bases removed from V and 6 bases from J, the gap between germline ends came to 18 bases. The CDR3 loop spans 17 amino acids. The germline V gene encodes CDR1 LGHNA and CDR2 YSLEER. For the CDR3, the DNA is TGCGCCAGCAGCCAAGATACAAGGCCCACGCGGGGCAATGAGCAGTTCTTC. Translating gives CASSQDTRPTRGNEQFF.

Details on this clone: Other DNA sequences in the sample encode the same CDR3. The chain combines TRBV15 with TRBJ2-7; D is unclear. Trimming shortened V by 3 bases and J by 0 bases, and 6 bases separated the two germline ends. The CDR3 runs 13 residues. CDR1 LNHNV and CDR2 YYDKDF come from the germline V gene (reference sequence). CDR3 DNA sequence: TGTGCCACCAGCAGGACGGACTCCTACGAGCAGTACTTC. Its translation: CATSRTDSYEQYF.

The chain couples TRBV7-9 to TRBJ2-1, with TRBD2 identical over 9 bases. Trimming took 5 bases from V and 4 from J; bases not matched to a gene: 15. Germline CDR1 SEHNR, CDR2 FQNEAQ (reference sequence). The CDR3 is made up of 18 amino acids. This CDR3 is CASSDGTSPSPSYNEQFF. The DNA for the CDR3 is TGTGCCAGCAGCGACGGGACTAGCCCATCCCCTTCTTACAATGAGCAGTTCTTC.

This chain links TRBV5-5 with TRBJ2-5; D unclear. The CDR3 length is 13 residues. With 4 bases removed from V and 5 bases from J, the gap between germline ends came to 12 bases. CDR1 and CDR2 (germline): SGHKS, YYEKEE (reference sequence). The CDR3 loop is CASSPSRHETQYF. In DNA, the CDR3 is TGTGCCAGCAGCCCCAGTAGGCACGAGACCCAGTACTTC.